The 26 T cell receptor beta chains listed next were all sequenced from one sample in a study of identical twins. TCRdb redid the calling of the 5' RACE reads with MiXCR, one entry per CDR3 protein. The sample includes about 810,000 distinct CDR3 sequences, 9% to 15% seen only once; the top ten take under 2%. This sample also appeared in a second study, on yellow fever vaccine responses in identical twins.

The sequencing sample was made of PBMCs. The receptors shown here come from a woman aged 18 to 35 in good health.

This clonotype was seen ten or more times. This chain links TRBV6-1 with TRBJ2-5; D is undetermined. Germline V gives CDR1 MNHNS, CDR2 SASEGT. The CDR3 totals 14 residues. Trimming removed 4 bases at V and 2 bases at J, with 11 bases between. The CDR3 region has the DNA TGTGCCAGCAGTGTTTCCCCAGCGCAAGAGACCCAGTACTTC. It yields the protein CASSVSPAQETQYF.

The rearrangement links TRBV5-5 to TRBJ1-3; D remains unclear. V was shortened by 0 bases and J by 5 bases, with 3 bases between the two germline ends. Germline V gene lookup returns CDR1 SGHKS and CDR2 YYEKEE (reference sequence). The CDR3 consists of 12 residues. In DNA, the CDR3 is TGTGCCAGCAGCTTGGAAAGAAACACCATATATTTT. It yields the protein CASSLERNTIYF. The entire variable domain, with the rest obtained from reference TRBV5-5 and TRBJ1-3, is as follows: DAGVTQSPTHLIKTRGQQVTLRCSPISGHKSVSWYQQVLGQGPQFIFQYYEKEERGRGNFPDRFSARQFPNYSSELNVNALLLGDSALYLCASSLERNTIYFGEGSWLTVV.

The rearrangement joins TRBV6-2 or TRBV6-3 to TRBJ2-1; 7 bases match TRBD2. Germline values: CDR1 MNHEY, CDR2 SVGEGT. J was trimmed by 7 bases and V by 10 bases; bases with no gene match: 10. CDR3 size: 13 residues. CDR3: CAIGRTRRNEQFF. The CDR3 DNA is TGTGCCATCGGACGGACTAGGAGAAATGAGCAGTTCTTC.

This clonotype has just a few counts. The rearrangement uses TRBV6-2 or TRBV6-3 and TRBJ2-5, with TRBD2 matching over 10 bases. This CDR3 spans 16 amino acids. The germline V gene has CDR1 MNHEY and CDR2 SVGEGT. J gave up 4 bases and V 6 bases, and 11 bases lay outside the gene matches. CDR3 in amino acids: CASSSEREGRGETQYF. In nucleotides, the CDR3 is TGTGCCAGCAGCTCAGAGCGGGAGGGAAGGGGAGAGACCCAGTACTTC.

This clonotype has ten or more counts. The chain is built from TRBV6-4 and TRBJ2-3; 7 bases agree with TRBD1. CDR1 is MRHNA and CDR2 is SNTAGT in the germline V gene. This CDR3 comprises 16 residues. Losses at the gene ends were 2 bases for V and 4 bases for J; bases not matched to a gene: 9. CDR3 coding DNA: TGTGCCAGCAGTGACGTCGGGACAGATAGTCCAGATACGCAGTATTTT. Amino acids: CASSDVGTDSPDTQYF.

This clonotype was seen at least ten times. The chain links TRBV12-3 or TRBV12-4 to TRBJ2-1; the match to TRBD1 covers 9 bases. Trimming cost V 4 bases and J 10 bases; bases outside gene matches: 11. CDR3 length: 15 amino acids. In nucleotides, the CDR3 is TGTGCCAGCAGTTGGGGGGACAGGGTCGTTTGGGAGCAGTTCTTC. This encodes CASSWGDRVVWEQFF.

In this sample, this clonotype turned up many times. The V call is TRBV10-3, the J call TRBJ2-1, with 7 bases matching TRBD2. The V gene's germline CDR1 is ENHRY and CDR2 SYGVKD. The V gene end was trimmed by 0 bases and the J gene end by 0 bases; junction bases not matched to a gene: 5. The CDR3 spans 17 residues. For the CDR3, the DNA is TGTGCCATCAGTGAGTCGTCGAGGACTAGCTCCTACAATGAGCAGTTCTTC. This gives the protein CAISESSRTSSYNEQFF.

The table lists this clonotype with a count of one. The chain recombines TRBV5-6 with TRBJ2-1, with TRBD2 identical over 7 bases. V lost 7 bases and J lost 2; bases outside the gene matches: 9. The CDR3 runs 15 residues. The germline V gene encodes CDR1 SGHDT and CDR2 YYEEEE. The CDR3 DNA is TGTGCCAGCGTGGGGGGGAACGGGCCCTACAATGAGCAGTTCTTC. Translating it yields CASVGGNGPYNEQFF.

The table lists this clonotype with many counts. The chain recombines TRBV27 with TRBJ2-2, with 7 bases fitting TRBD1. CDR3 length: 16 residues. V gave up 5 bases and J gave up 5 bases; unmatched junction bases: 11. In germline, CDR1 is MNHEY, CDR2 SMNVEV (reference sequence). CDR3 residues: CASSTYQGQLTGELFF. CDR3 in DNA: TGTGCCAGCAGTACATACCAGGGACAGCTGACCGGGGAGCTGTTTTTT.

This clonotype was recorded a few times. The chain recombines TRBV7-9 with TRBJ1-4; D remains ambiguous. The CDR3 is 14 residues long. V was pared by 6 bases and J by 1 base, with 9 bases between. Germline values: CDR1 SEHNR, CDR2 FQNEAQ (reference sequence). The CDR3 DNA sequence: TGTGCCAGCAGGAGAGCCGAAACTAATGAAAAACTGTTTTTT. As protein: CASRRAETNEKLFF.

In this sample, this clonotype turned up a few times. The rearrangement uses TRBV10-3 and TRBJ2-7, with D hard to call. The CDR3 totals 14 residues. The V and J ends lost 0 bases and 7 bases respectively, with 13 bases between them. In germline, CDR1 is ENHRY, CDR2 SYGVKD. CDR3 nucleotide sequence: TGTGCCATCAGTGAGTCGCTCCCCCCCCCGGAGCAGTACGTC. It codes for CAISESLPPPEQYV.

Only a few counts were recorded for this clonotype. The chain has TRBV12-3 or TRBV12-4 and TRBJ2-1; D gene uncertain. This CDR3 region has 11 residues. Trimming cost V 5 bases and J 9 bases, with 8 bases left between them. For the CDR3, the DNA is TGTGCCAGCAGTCCCATGGTTGAGCAGTTCTTC. This codes for CASSPMVEQFF.

The chain joins TRBV7-9 to TRBJ2-5, with TRBD2 matching 7 bases. J gave up 2 bases and V 6 bases, and 9 bases lay outside the gene matches. This CDR3 comprises 15 residues. Germline V lookup: CDR1 SEHNR, CDR2 FQNEAQ (reference sequence). This chain's CDR3 is CASRKSTSQQETQYF. The DNA for the CDR3 is TGTGCCAGCAGAAAATCGACTAGCCAACAAGAGACCCAGTACTTC.

This clonotype was detected a few times. The CDR3 region has the DNA TGTGCCAGCAGCCAAGGGGGACATCGCTATGGCTACACCTTC. Amino acids: CASSQGGHRYGYTF. This rearrangement joins TRBV3-1 to TRBJ1-2; D is perhaps TRBD1 (6 bases). The germline V gene encodes CDR1 LGHDT and CDR2 YNNKEL (reference sequence). V was trimmed by 1 base and J by 4 bases, leaving 10 bases between them. The length of the CDR3 is 14 residues.

A note on this clonotype: This may come from a read error, since a much larger clone is one base off. This chain connects TRBV9 to TRBJ2-7; D is unclear. The CDR3 has 14 amino acids. Germline assignment: CDR1 SGDLS and CDR2 YYNGEE. The V end lost 1 base, the J end lost 2 bases, and 10 bases lay between the germline ends. The CDR3 DNA reads as TGTGCCAGCAGCGTAAAGGAGCCCGCCTACGAGCAGTACTTC. This gives the protein CASSVKEPAYEQYF.

The CDR3 here is CASSGVSVQLNTEAFF. CDR3 sequence (DNA): TGTGCCAGCAGTGGAGTAAGTGTACAGCTGAACACTGAAGCTTTCTTT. This rearrangement joins TRBV2 to TRBJ1-1; no definite D call. Trimming removed 4 bases from V and 0 bases from J, with 15 bases in between. Germline loops: CDR1 SNHLY, CDR2 FYNNEI. This CDR3 region has 16 residues.

The CDR3 loop reads CATSRGALAGYEQYV. DNA of the CDR3: TGTGCCACCAGCAGAGGAGCCCTGGCGGGATACGAGCAGTACGTC. The chain recombines TRBV15 with TRBJ2-7; tentative D call: TRBD2 (6 bases). Trimming pared 1 base from V and 4 bases from J, leaving 14 bases between. The CDR3 contains 15 residues. Germline assignment: CDR1 LNHNV and CDR2 YYDKDF (reference sequence).

The J gene is TRBJ2-1, the V gene TRBV27; D might be TRBD1 or TRBD2, each matching 5 bases. Deletions cut 4 bases from V and 10 bases from J, with 14 bases between. CDR3 size: 13 residues. Germline values: CDR1 MNHEY, CDR2 SMNVEV (reference sequence). The CDR3 region is CASSSGPGPEQFF. The CDR3 region has the DNA TGTGCCAGCAGTTCGGGACCGGGACCCGAGCAGTTCTTC.

A few counts support this clonotype. The chain carries TRBV4-1 and TRBJ2-5; 11 bases match TRBD2. CDR1 and CDR2 (germline): MGHRA, YSYEKL. V shed 4 bases and J 1 base; nucleotides not matched to a gene: 8. CDR3 length: 17 amino acids. DNA for the CDR3: TGCGCCAGCAGCCCCGGACTAGCGGGCATATTCCAAGAGACCCAGTACTTC. Its translation is CASSPGLAGIFQETQYF.

V gene TRBV20-1 combines with J gene TRBJ2-7; the D gene is possibly TRBD2 (5 bases). The germline gives CDR1 DFQATT, CDR2 SNEGSKA (reference sequence). Trimming stripped 6 bases from V and 5 bases from J, with 17 bases between. The CDR3 has 13 amino acids. DNA of the CDR3: TGCAGTGCCCGCCGAGGGCTAGCCAACGAGCAGTACTTC. Its protein is CSARRGLANEQYF.

This clonotype has just a few counts. CDR3 bases: TGTGCCAGCAGGATGACGGGAAAAGAGACCCAGTACTTC. It translates to CASRMTGKETQYF. The V gene is TRBV12-3 or TRBV12-4, the J gene TRBJ2-5, with D perhaps matching TRBD2 (5 bases). The CDR3 loop spans 13 amino acids. The V gene lost 6 bases and the J gene lost 3 bases, with 11 bases spanning the gap.

The CDR3 DNA follows: TGTGCCACCCGAGAAGATGTGGGGCGGGAGACCCAGTACTTC. It codes for CATREDVGRETQYF. This chain uses TRBV10-3 with TRBJ2-5, with D perhaps matching TRBD1 (5 bases). The CDR3 has 14 residues. Per the germline V gene, CDR1 is ENHRY and CDR2 is SYGVKD. Trimming cost V 10 bases and J 5 bases, with 20 bases left between them.

The chain is built from TRBV12-3 or TRBV12-4 and TRBJ1-2; 7 bases fit TRBD1. V shed 5 bases, J shed 3 bases, and the junction held 9 bases outside the gene matches. The CDR3 runs to 15 residues. The CDR3 is CASSRTGEGDYGYTF. CDR3 DNA: TGTGCCAGCAGTAGAACAGGGGAGGGAGACTATGGCTACACCTTC.

The table lists this clonotype with a few counts. The chain is built from TRBV7-2 and TRBJ1-2; 7 bases are shared with TRBD1. V trimming: 3 bases; J trimming: 0 bases; junction bases outside the gene matches: 4. From germline, CDR1 is SGHTA and CDR2 FQGNSA. The CDR3 has 15 amino acids. The DNA for the CDR3 is TGTGCCAGCAGCTTGGGGGACAGATCTAACTATGGCTACACCTTC. It codes for CASSLGDRSNYGYTF.

In its sample, this clonotype was seen many times. This chain joins TRBV5-1 and TRBJ2-5, with D uncertain. The germline V gene encodes CDR1 SGHRS and CDR2 YFSETQ. V was pared by 0 bases and J by 6 bases, with 12 bases between. There are 14 residues in the CDR3. CDR3 nucleotides: TGCGCCAGCAGCTTGGTCTCTTGGGTGAAGACCCAGTACTTC. Its translation: CASSLVSWVKTQYF.

This clonotype showed up just a few times. The chain has TRBV7-2 and TRBJ1-1; D is perhaps TRBD1 (5 bases). Germline values: CDR1 SGHTA, CDR2 FQGNSA. The CDR3 totals 16 residues. Trimming took off 4 bases at V and 3 bases at J, with 18 bases between the two ends. The CDR3: CASSSRHVRGDTEAFF. DNA of the CDR3: TGTGCCAGCAGCTCCCGTCATGTACGGGGGGACACTGAAGCTTTCTTT.